One T cell receptor beta chain is described in this entry. In the authors' methods: Scientists estimated how many nucleated cells there were by amplifying reference gene primers. Sequenced by immunoSEQ multiplex PCR; TCRdb stores in-frame clones only, minus some. V, J and clone size reflect that table, while D and trimming were determined from the DNA. The sample has approximately 72,000 clones, approximately 84% seen once. This record belongs to a study of blood T cell repertoires in COVID-19. Study overall: Spain, Italy and the United States supplied samples that represented acute and convalescent COVID-19. Sample material is recorded as cDNA or gDNA derived from T cells, B-cell-depleted T cells, or PBMCs.

The sequence was obtained from a man aged 50 to 60 with active COVID-19. The sequenced sample consisted of peripheral blood.

In DNA form, the CDR3 reads TGTGCCAGCACCACGATCAGGGGGAAATATGGCTACACCTTC. This codes for CASTTIRGKYGYTF. V and J are TRBV5-6 and TRBJ1-2; 7 bases are a match to TRBD1. In germline, CDR1 is SGHDT, CDR2 YYEEEE. After removal of 6 bases from V and 5 bases from J, the junction contained 10 bases not matched to a gene. The CDR3 runs to 14 residues.